Below, 6 T cell receptor beta chains from the same sample are listed, as sequenced in a study of technical replicates of blood from a few donors. Assay: immunoSEQ multiplex PCR; the TCRdb copy retains only in-frame clones and omits some. This sample has around 83,000 clones, with 85% to 95% found just once. Sequencing was done on a sample of T cells isolated from PBMCs. The receptor source for this set is a human donor in good health.

This clone was detected only once. This chain links TRBV28 with TRBJ2-5, with TRBD2 matching 13 bases. Per germline, CDR1 MDHEN and CDR2 SYDVKM. The length of the CDR3 is 17 residues. J was trimmed by 2 bases and V by 0 bases; bases with no gene match: 3. The CDR3 DNA reads TGTGCCAGCAGTTTATGGACTAGCGGGAGGTCACAAGAGACCCAGTACTTC. It specifies CASSLWTSGRSQETQYF.

The chain combines TRBV11-3 with TRBJ2-3; 13 bases fit TRBD2. Germline CDR1 SGHNT, CDR2 YENEEA. Trimming removed 1 base from V and 0 bases from J; junction bases left unmatched: 4. This CDR3 has 18 amino acids. The CDR3 DNA follows: TGTGCCAGCAGCTTAGCTACTAGCGGGGGGGGTAGCACAGATACGCAGTATTTT. Its protein is CASSLATSGGGSTDTQYF.

The CDR3 reads CASSRLAGGYYNEQFF. DNA for the CDR3: TGTGCCAGCAGTCGACTAGCGGGAGGGTACTACAATGAGCAGTTCTTC. This chain connects TRBV28 to TRBJ2-1, with 14 bases matching TRBD2. V dropped 5 bases and J dropped 3; count of bases not matched to a gene: 3. CDR1 and CDR2 from the germline V gene are MDHEN and SYDVKM. The CDR3 totals 16 residues.

V usage is TRBV15 and J usage is TRBJ1-1; no clear D gene. The V and J ends lost 0 bases and 6 bases respectively, with 17 bases between them. Germline loops: CDR1 LNHNV, CDR2 YYDKDF (reference sequence). CDR3 length: 16 amino acids. CDR3 amino acids: CATSRDPLRLAAEAFF. In nucleotides, the CDR3 is TGTGCCACCAGCAGAGACCCCCTGCGGCTCGCCGCTGAAGCTTTCTTT.

The gene calls are TRBV7-9 and TRBJ2-1, with D possibly matching TRBD2 (5 bases). The CDR3 has 14 amino acids. CDR1 is SEHNR and CDR2 is FQNEAQ in the germline V gene (reference sequence). V was cut by 6 bases and J by 6 bases, with 15 bases left in between. CDR3 region: CASRYSGGINEQFF. DNA of the CDR3: TGTGCCAGCAGGTACTCCGGAGGAATCAATGAGCAGTTCTTC.

The J gene is TRBJ2-7, the V gene TRBV18; D is possibly TRBD1 (7 bases). Trimming took 3 bases from V and 3 from J, leaving 12 bases between them. Per germline, CDR1 KGHSH and CDR2 LQKENI. This CDR3 contains 14 residues. In nucleotides, the CDR3 is TGTGCCAGCTCACCGCAGGGGGGACTCTACGAGCAGTACTTC. Amino acid sequence: CASSPQGGLYEQYF.